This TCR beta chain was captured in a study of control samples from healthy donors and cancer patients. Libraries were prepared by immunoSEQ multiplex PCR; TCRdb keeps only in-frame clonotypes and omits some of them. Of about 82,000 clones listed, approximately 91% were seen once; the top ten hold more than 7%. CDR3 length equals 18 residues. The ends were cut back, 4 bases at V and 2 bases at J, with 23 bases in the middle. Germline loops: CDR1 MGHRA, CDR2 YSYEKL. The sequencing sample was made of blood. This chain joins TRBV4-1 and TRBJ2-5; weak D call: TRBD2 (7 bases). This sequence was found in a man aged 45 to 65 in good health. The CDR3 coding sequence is TGCGCCAGCAGCCCCTACGAGGGGGGCGGGGGCCCACAAGAGACCCAGTACTTC. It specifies CASSPYEGGGGPQETQYF.